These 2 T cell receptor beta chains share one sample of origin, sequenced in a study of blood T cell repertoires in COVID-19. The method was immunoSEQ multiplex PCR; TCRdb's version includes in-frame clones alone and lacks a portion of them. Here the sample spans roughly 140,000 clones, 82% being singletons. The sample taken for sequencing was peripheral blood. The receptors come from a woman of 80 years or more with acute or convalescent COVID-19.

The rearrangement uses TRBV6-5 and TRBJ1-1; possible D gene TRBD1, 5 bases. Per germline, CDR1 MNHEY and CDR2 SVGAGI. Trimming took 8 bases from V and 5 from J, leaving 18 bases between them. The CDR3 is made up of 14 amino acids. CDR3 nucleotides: TGTGCCAGCTCCCCGGCAGGGATGGGGACTGAAGCTTTCTTT. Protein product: CASSPAGMGTEAFF.

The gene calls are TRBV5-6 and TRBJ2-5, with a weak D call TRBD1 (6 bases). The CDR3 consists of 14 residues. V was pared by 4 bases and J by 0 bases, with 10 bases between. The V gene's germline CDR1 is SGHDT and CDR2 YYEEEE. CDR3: CASSPTGYQETQYF. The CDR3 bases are TGTGCCAGCAGCCCCACAGGGTACCAAGAGACCCAGTACTTC.